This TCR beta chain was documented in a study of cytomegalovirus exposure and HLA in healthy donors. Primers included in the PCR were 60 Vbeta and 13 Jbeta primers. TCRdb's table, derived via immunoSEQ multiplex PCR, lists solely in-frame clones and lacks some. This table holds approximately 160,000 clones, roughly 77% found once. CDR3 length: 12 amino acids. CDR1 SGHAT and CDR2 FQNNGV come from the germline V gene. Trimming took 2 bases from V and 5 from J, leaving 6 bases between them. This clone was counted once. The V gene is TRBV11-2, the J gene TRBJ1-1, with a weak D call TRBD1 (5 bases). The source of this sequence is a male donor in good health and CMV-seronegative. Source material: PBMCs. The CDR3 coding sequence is TGTGCCAGCAGCTTAAGGGGTACTGAAGCTTTCTTT. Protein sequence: CASSLRGTEAFF.